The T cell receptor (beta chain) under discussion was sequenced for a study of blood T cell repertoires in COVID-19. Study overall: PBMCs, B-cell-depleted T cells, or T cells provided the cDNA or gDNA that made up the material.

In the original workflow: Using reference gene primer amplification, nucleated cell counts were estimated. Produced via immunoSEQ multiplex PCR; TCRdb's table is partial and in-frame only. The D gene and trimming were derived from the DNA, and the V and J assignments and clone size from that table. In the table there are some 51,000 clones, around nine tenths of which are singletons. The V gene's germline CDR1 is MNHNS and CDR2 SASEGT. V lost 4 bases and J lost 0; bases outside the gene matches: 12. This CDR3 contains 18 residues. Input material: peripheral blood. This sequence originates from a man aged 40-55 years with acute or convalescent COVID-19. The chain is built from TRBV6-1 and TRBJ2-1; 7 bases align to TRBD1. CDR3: CASSASFGQASSYNEQFF. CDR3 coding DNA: TGTGCCAGCAGTGCCTCTTTCGGACAGGCCAGCTCCTACAATGAGCAGTTCTTC.